This paragraph reports one T cell receptor beta chain. The antigen is unknown. Mismatch with germline at one junction end may stem from a read error. Germline CDR1 SGHTA, CDR2 FQGNSA. This CDR3 is 13 amino acids long. Using RNA template, CDR3s of TCR alpha and beta were amplified with iRepertoire arm-PCR. Input was 100-400 ng of tissue mRNA or PBMC total RNA. TCRdb independently ran MiXCR on the multiplex PCR reads; one entry per CDR3 protein. This table has about 93,000 distinct CDR3 sequences, 40% appearing once. The data are from a study of glioma-infiltrating T cells. Study conclusions and caveats: Above-expected tissue-blood divergence occurred in all gliomas, most in low-grade ones.

The origin of this receptor is a human donor with low-grade glioma or glioblastoma, undergoing nonglioma brain surgery, or in good health (not recorded which). The rearrangement uses TRBV7-2 and TRBJ1-2; TRBD1 agrees at 7 bases. Sequences were obtained from glioma tissue, nonneoplastic brain tissue, or PBMCs (not recorded which). The CDR3 sequence: CSSSPPGGGGYTF. For the CDR3, the DNA is TGTTCCAGCAGCCCCCCAGGGGGTGGTGGCTACACCTTC.